This TCR beta chain was observed in a study of T cells in women clearing cervical HPV infection. Study overall: Controls' single incident HPV16 infection cleared within 12 months without precancer. Cases' blood sampling followed lesion detection by median about 150 days (90 to 200). Study-wide results and caveats: Associations may precede or follow infection; HPV-specific or memory T cells were not isolated.

The CDR3 contains 15 residues. From germline, CDR1 is SNHLY and CDR2 FYNNEI. V lost 6 bases and J 3 bases, leaving 18 bases between the germline ends. This table comes from immunoSEQ multiplex PCR, and its TCRdb copy is limited to in-frame clones, with some not included. This sample contains around 13,000 clones. Remarks on this clone: Antigen: not known. Sequencing ends 3 residues short of the CDR3 end; the germline J gene provides the rest.

Sequenced input: blood buffy coat. This TCR came from a woman between 18 and 70 years old with a cervical HPV16 infection that either progressed to CIN3+ or cleared (not recorded which). The chain employs TRBV2 and TRBJ2-7; maybe TRBD1 (6 bases). The part of the CDR3 DNA that was read is TGTGCCAGCAGCGACGAACAGGGACCAATCTACGAG. It encodes CASSDEQGPIYE. The entire CDR3 protein reads CASSDEQGPIYEQYF.